A single sample is the source of the 21 T cell receptor beta chains below, sequenced in a study of OX40 agonist ivuxolimab in advanced cancers. Sequencing used immunoSEQ multiplex PCR; TCRdb keeps in-frame clones, though not all of them. Here the sample spans 70,000 or so clones, roughly nine tenths being singletons. Sequencing used CD4+ or CD8+ T cells sorted from blood, obtained in a trial of the OX40 agonist ivuxolimab. These receptor sequences come from an adult with an advanced solid tumor such as melanoma, head and neck, liver or kidney cancer.

J is TRBJ1-6 and V is TRBV18, with D perhaps matching TRBD1 (5 bases). This CDR3 is 16 amino acids long. Germline V gene sequence: CDR1 KGHSH, CDR2 LQKENI. V dropped 3 bases and J dropped 5 bases, with 14 bases sitting between them. The DNA for the CDR3 is TGTGCCAGCTCACCTTTATACGGGGCCGATAATTCACCCCTCCACTTT. Translated: CASSPLYGADNSPLHF.

The V and J genes are TRBV25-1 and TRBJ1-1; 7 bases align to TRBD1. This CDR3 comprises 16 residues. After removal of 6 bases from V and 6 bases from J, the junction contained 16 bases not matched to a gene. Germline V gene lookup returns CDR1 MGHDK and CDR2 SYGVNS. CDR3 protein: CASSQGGRAPWSEAFF. The CDR3 DNA reads as TGTGCCAGCAGCCAAGGGGGCAGGGCCCCATGGTCTGAAGCTTTCTTT.

The chain joins TRBV29-1 to TRBJ2-1; D may be TRBD1 (6 bases). The CDR3 runs to 13 residues. The germline V gene encodes CDR1 SQVTM and CDR2 ANQGSEA. The V end lost 7 bases, the J end lost 5 bases, and 15 bases lay between the germline ends. CDR3 in DNA: TGCAGCGCGGTCCGGGACACTAACAATGAGCAGTTCTTC. Translated, it gives CSAVRDTNNEQFF.

The rearrangement joins TRBV6-1 to TRBJ2-3, with D tentatively TRBD2 (5 bases). This CDR3 spans 14 amino acids. Germline loops: CDR1 MNHNS, CDR2 SASEGT. V lost 8 bases to trimming and J lost 1 base, with 13 bases between them. CDR3 DNA sequence: TGTGCCAGCGGAGACGGTAGCGGCACAGATACGCAGTATTTT. Translation gives CASGDGSGTDTQYF.

This rearrangement joins TRBV29-1 to TRBJ2-4; D assignment may be TRBD1 or TRBD2 (5 bases each). The CDR3 runs to 16 residues. The V gene's germline CDR1 is SQVTM and CDR2 ANQGSEA. V gave up 0 bases and J gave up 0 bases, with 12 bases separating them. CDR3 sequence reads: CSVEERYGTAKNIQYF. For the CDR3, the DNA is TGCAGCGTTGAAGAAAGGTACGGGACAGCCAAAAACATTCAGTACTTC.

This chain connects TRBV7-3 to TRBJ2-1; D uncertain. The CDR3 length is 18 residues. The ends were cut back, 1 base at V and 0 bases at J, with 16 bases in the middle. Germline V CDR1 and CDR2: SGHTA, FQGTGA. CDR3 loop: CASSLKPASSSSYNEQFF. CDR3 nucleotide sequence: TGTGCCAGCAGCTTAAAGCCCGCATCTTCCAGCTCCTACAATGAGCAGTTCTTC.

The chain joins TRBV6-5 to TRBJ2-2; maybe TRBD1 (7 bases). This CDR3 region has 14 residues. Trimming took 6 bases from V and 3 from J, leaving 11 bases between them. Per the germline V gene, CDR1 is MNHEY and CDR2 is SVGAGI. This chain's CDR3 is CASRIRGDTGELFF. CDR3 coding DNA: TGTGCCAGCAGGATCAGGGGGGACACCGGGGAGCTGTTTTTT.

The CDR3 region is CASSRDRGAYEQYF. The DNA of the CDR3 is TGTGCCAGCAGCCGGGACAGGGGTGCCTACGAGCAGTACTTC. V and J are TRBV2 and TRBJ2-7; 10 bases align to TRBD1. The germline V gene has CDR1 SNHLY and CDR2 FYNNEI. CDR3 length: 14 amino acids. V lost 6 bases to trimming and J lost 2 bases; unmatched junction nucleotides: 4.

This chain joins TRBV28 and TRBJ1-1, with D uncertain. The CDR3 is 13 amino acids. The V gene's germline CDR1 is MDHEN and CDR2 SYDVKM. V dropped 11 bases and J dropped 0 bases, with 13 bases sitting between them. As DNA, the CDR3 is TGTGCCGGCCGGAGGGAGATGAACACTGAAGCTTTCTTT. Translation: CAGRREMNTEAFF.

The CDR3 is CASSMGQGYGLGDQPQHF. The CDR3 DNA reads TGTGCCAGCAGCATGGGACAGGGGTACGGTTTGGGCGATCAGCCCCAGCATTTT. The V and J genes are TRBV5-8 and TRBJ1-5; 10 positions agree with TRBD1. This CDR3 is built from 18 residues. Per germline, CDR1 SGHTS and CDR2 YDEGEE. Unmatched junction bases numbered 15, after V lost 4 bases and J lost 5 bases.

The V and J genes are TRBV10-1 and TRBJ2-7; D may be TRBD2 (5 bases). Trimming removed 9 bases at V and 3 bases at J, with 18 bases between. The CDR3 is made up of 14 amino acids. Germline-derived CDR1 and CDR2 are WNHNN and SYGVQD (reference sequence). The CDR3 sequence: CARGAGRVVYEQYF. The DNA for the CDR3 is TGCGCCAGAGGCGCCGGGCGGGTTGTCTACGAGCAGTACTTC.

This clone was seen only once. The chain is built from TRBV5-5 and TRBJ1-2; perhaps TRBD1 as D (5 bases). CDR1 and CDR2 (germline): SGHKS, YYEKEE (reference sequence). The CDR3 is 14 amino acids. The V end was cut by 4 bases, the J end by 3 bases, with 13 bases between. Here the CDR3 reads CASSTQGGDYGYTF. In nucleotides, the CDR3 is TGTGCCAGCAGCACCCAGGGAGGAGACTATGGCTACACCTTC.

This chain uses TRBV6-5 with TRBJ2-5; 7 bases are a match to TRBD1. Germline CDR1 reads MNHEY; CDR2 reads SVGAGI. There are 15 residues in the CDR3. The ends lost 2 bases at V and 1 base at J; junction bases unmatched: 4. The CDR3 DNA reads TGTGCCAGCAGTTACGGGACAGCGACCCAAGAGACCCAGTACTTC. Translating gives CASSYGTATQETQYF.

This chain uses TRBV5-6 with TRBJ1-2; D gene uncertain. The CDR3 has 15 amino acids. Looked up from germline, CDR1 is SGHDT and CDR2 is YYEEEE. Trimming stripped 4 bases from V and 2 bases from J, with 15 bases between. The CDR3: CASSQGSFMNYGYTF. Here the CDR3 DNA reads TGTGCCAGCAGCCAAGGGAGTTTTATGAACTATGGCTACACCTTC. Together with reference TRBV5-6 and TRBJ1-2, the CDR3 gives the full variable domain: DAGVTQSPTHLIKTRGQQVTLRCSPKSGHDTVSWYQQALGQGPQFIFQYYEEEERQRGNFPDRFSGHQFPNYSSELNVNALLLGDSALYLCASSQGSFMNYGYTFGSGTRLTVV.

This sequence joins TRBV29-1 and TRBJ2-7; 8 positions agree with TRBD1. CDR3 length equals 15 residues. Unmatched junction bases numbered 9, after V lost 5 bases and J lost 0 bases. Per germline, CDR1 SQVTM and CDR2 ANQGSEA. The CDR3 spells CSVSPGQGYSYEQYF. In DNA form, the CDR3 reads TGCAGCGTTTCTCCCGGACAGGGCTACTCCTACGAGCAGTACTTC.

This sequence joins TRBV2 and TRBJ1-5; D is perhaps TRBD1 (5 bases). Per germline, CDR1 SNHLY and CDR2 FYNNEI. V was trimmed by 7 bases and J by 3 bases, leaving 16 bases between them. The CDR3 is made up of 15 amino acids. Here the CDR3 DNA reads TGTGCCAGCAAACCCGCAGGGATTACCAATCAGCCCCAGCATTTT. This codes for CASKPAGITNQPQHF.

This chain connects TRBV5-6 to TRBJ2-5; D perhaps matches TRBD2 (6 bases). V was pared by 1 base and J by 3 bases, with 13 bases between. This CDR3 has 15 amino acids. CDR1 is SGHDT and CDR2 is YYEEEE in the germline V gene. This CDR3 reads CASSLRGLQKETQYF. In DNA, the CDR3 is TGTGCCAGCAGCTTGAGGGGACTCCAAAAAGAGACCCAGTACTTC.

The V gene is TRBV7-2, the J gene TRBJ2-2, with unresolved D. The germline gives CDR1 SGHTA, CDR2 FQGNSA. This CDR3 is built from 14 residues. V gave up 5 bases and J gave up 3 bases, with 10 bases separating them. CDR3 in amino acids: CASSRPDYTGELFF. The CDR3 DNA follows: TGTGCCAGCAGCCGCCCGGATTACACCGGGGAGCTGTTTTTT.

V and J are TRBV5-3 and TRBJ1-2; 8 bases map to TRBD1. TRBV5-3 carries the ORF label, with uncertain function. This CDR3 has 14 residues. With V trimmed by 8 bases and J by 4 bases, 10 bases remained unmatched. The CDR3 region has the DNA TGTGCCAGCAGCCCGACAGGGGTTTCCTATGGCTACACCTTC. Translating gives CASSPTGVSYGYTF.

This chain connects TRBV9 to TRBJ1-1; TRBD1 is a possible D gene (6 bases). Germline V gene sequence: CDR1 SGDLS, CDR2 YYNGEE. Trimming shortened V by 2 bases and J by 0 bases, and 11 bases separated the two germline ends. CDR3 length equals 15 residues. The CDR3 loop reads CASSVQGGMNTEAFF. The CDR3 DNA is TGTGCCAGCAGCGTCCAAGGGGGGATGAACACTGAAGCTTTCTTT.

V and J are TRBV6-5 and TRBJ1-2; no clear D. The CDR3 is 13 amino acids. CDR1 is MNHEY, CDR2 SVGAGI, per germline. V gave up 7 bases and J gave up 4 bases, with 13 bases separating them. CDR3 protein: CASNVNGAYGYTF. The CDR3 DNA follows: TGTGCCAGCAATGTGAACGGCGCCTATGGCTACACCTTC.